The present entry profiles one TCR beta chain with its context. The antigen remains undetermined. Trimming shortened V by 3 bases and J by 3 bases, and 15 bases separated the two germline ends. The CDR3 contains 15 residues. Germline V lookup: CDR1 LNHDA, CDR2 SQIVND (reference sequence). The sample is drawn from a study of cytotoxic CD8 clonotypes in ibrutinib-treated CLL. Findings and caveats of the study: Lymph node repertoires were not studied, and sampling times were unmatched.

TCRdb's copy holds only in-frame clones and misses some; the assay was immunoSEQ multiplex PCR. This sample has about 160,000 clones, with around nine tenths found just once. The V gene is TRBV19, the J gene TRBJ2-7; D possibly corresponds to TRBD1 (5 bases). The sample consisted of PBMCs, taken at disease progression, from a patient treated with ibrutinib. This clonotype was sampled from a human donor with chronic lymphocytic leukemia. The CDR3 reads CASSITTKGFYEQYF. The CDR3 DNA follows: TGTGCCAGTAGTATTACTACTAAGGGGTTCTACGAGCAGTACTTC.